This entry features one T cell receptor beta chain sequence. The antigen remains unidentified. Per the germline V gene, CDR1 is LNHDA and CDR2 is SQIVND (reference sequence). The CDR3 has 12 residues. Trimming removed 9 bases from V and 4 bases from J, with 11 bases in between. The data were produced by immunoSEQ multiplex PCR, yet TCRdb's version contains in-frame clones alone and is incomplete. In the table there are about 34,000 clones, 70% to 80% of which are singletons. The data belong to a study of T cell responses to AZD1222 COVID-19 vaccine. Study conclusions and caveats: Per reports, nearly half of all spike-specific TCRs target regions that are unmutated in variants.

The source material was peripheral blood, sampled 28 days after the second AZD1222 dose. The chain is built from TRBV19 and TRBJ2-3; D call uncertain. The receptor's source is an adult who received the AZD1222 COVID-19 vaccine. CDR3 DNA: TGTGCCAGGAATTTGGTGTCAGATACGCAGTATTTT. It is translated as CARNLVSDTQYF.